These T cell receptor beta chains were read from a single sample in a study of chemoradiotherapy in HPV16-positive cancers. TCRdb's copy holds only in-frame clones and misses some; the assay was immunoSEQ multiplex PCR. The sample records around 2,200 clones, approximately 79% being singletons. The material was tumor tissue, obtained from a patient who underwent chemoradiotherapy. The source is a human donor with HPV-associated anogenital cancer. The CDR3 runs from the conserved cysteine through the conserved F or W. The D gene is left open where the match is weak. Clone size appears in some rows only: once, few, many, or a class for an expanded clone.

.	.	TRBJ1-5	TRBV5-3	CARSTYKEEPFNQPQHF	TGTGCCAGAAGCACCTACAAGGAGGAACCGTTTAATCAGCCCCAGCATTTT
.	.	TRBJ2-5	TRBV5-4	CASSYDAGEETQYF	TGTGCCAGCAGCTATGACGCAGGGGAAGAGACCCAGTACTTC
.	.	TRBJ2-3	TRBV5-1	CASSGTTTDTQYF	TGCGCCAGCTCCGGGACAACCACAGATACGCAGTATTTT
.	.	TRBJ2-1	TRBV7-9	CASSPKGGAFANEQFF	TGTGCCAGCAGTCCTAAAGGGGGGGCGTTCGCCAATGAGCAGTTCTTC
.	.	TRBJ1-3	TRBV19	CASSLRGFSGNTIYF	TGTGCCAGTAGCCTGAGGGGCTTCTCTGGAAACACCATATATTTT
.	.	TRBJ2-7	TRBV6-1	CASSETGFSYEQYF	TGTGCCAGCAGCGAGACGGGCTTCTCCTACGAGCAGTACTTC
once	.	TRBJ2-7	TRBV7-2	CASSLRGRTTYEQYF	TGTGCCAGCAGCTTGAGGGGACGTACGACCTACGAGCAGTACTTC
.	TRBD2	TRBJ2-1	TRBV11-2	CASSLRAGDGPFNEQFF	TGTGCCAGCAGCTTAAGGGCGGGGGACGGACCCTTCAATGAGCAGTTCTTC
.	TRBD2	TRBJ2-2	TRBV5-4	CASGRISGRAPGELFF	TGTGCCAGCGGCCGAATTAGCGGGAGGGCCCCCGGGGAGCTGTTTTTT
.	.	TRBJ1-5	TRBV15	CATSRDTGRPQHF	TGTGCCACCAGCAGGGACACCGGGCGGCCCCAGCATTTT
.	TRBD1	TRBJ1-1	TRBV10-3	CAIREVGGGDGTEAFF	TGTGCCATCAGGGAGGTAGGGGGCGGTGATGGAACTGAAGCTTTCTTT
.	.	TRBJ2-3	TRBV7-2	CASSSLGGSTDTQYF	TGTGCCAGCAGCTCCCTAGGGGGGAGCACAGATACGCAGTATTTT
few	.	TRBJ1-4	TRBV30	CAWSPDGEKLFF	TGTGCCTGGAGTCCGGACGGGGAAAAACTGTTTTTT
.	TRBD2	TRBJ2-7	TRBV13	CASSSRGLAGAYEQYF	TGTGCCAGCAGCTCGAGGGGACTAGCGGGTGCCTACGAGCAGTACTTC
.	TRBD1	TRBJ2-6	TRBV19	CASSITGGSGANVLTF	TGTGCCAGTAGTATAACAGGGGGGTCTGGGGCCAACGTCCTGACTTTC
.	TRBD1	TRBJ1-2	TRBV7-2	CASSLGQARGYTF	TGTGCCAGCAGCTTGGGACAGGCGAGAGGCTACACCTTC
.	.	TRBJ2-1	TRBV14	CASSQGGYNEQFF	TGTGCCAGCAGCCAAGGGGGCTACAATGAGCAGTTCTTC
.	.	TRBJ2-3	TRBV7-9	CASSRGGTDTQYF	TGTGCCAGCAGCAGGGGGGGCACAGATACGCAGTATTTT
few	.	TRBJ2-5	TRBV11-3	CASSLGGTTQETQYF	TGTGCCAGCAGCTTAGGAGGGACAACTCAAGAGACCCAGTACTTC
.	.	TRBJ2-1	TRBV5-5	CASSRLAGDEQFF	TGTGCCAGCAGCCGTCTAGCAGGCGATGAGCAGTTCTTC
few	TRBD1	TRBJ1-1	TRBV2	CASSEEGAGRFF	TGTGCCAGCAGTGAAGAGGGGGCAGGGAGGTTCTTT
.	.	TRBJ2-1	TRBV5-6	CASSLGDGMPLNEQFF	TGTGCCAGCAGCTTGGGGGACGGAATGCCCCTCAATGAGCAGTTCTTC
.	TRBD2	TRBJ2-2	TRBV28	CASSLGSGRATGELFF	TGTGCCAGCAGTTTGGGTAGCGGGAGGGCCACCGGGGAGCTGTTTTTT
.	.	TRBJ1-5	TRBV28	CASSLYRSLSNQPQHF	TGTGCCAGCAGTTTATATCGGTCCCTTAGCAATCAGCCCCAGCATTTT
.	.	TRBJ1-1	TRBV19	CASSSGRYTEAFF	TGTGCCAGTAGTTCGGGACGGTACACTGAAGCTTTCTTT
.	.	TRBJ2-3	TRBV4-2	CASSQARSRYVDTQYF	TGTGCCAGCAGCCAAGCCCGGTCCCGCTACGTCGATACGCAGTATTTT
.	.	TRBJ2-1	TRBV5-5	CASSLYGSSYNEQFF	TGTGCCAGCAGCTTGTATGGCAGCTCCTACAATGAGCAGTTCTTC
.	.	TRBJ2-4	TRBV27	CASSLSQGGNIQYF	TGTGCCAGCAGTTTATCCCAGGGGGGAAACATTCAGTACTTC
.	.	TRBJ2-6	TRBV6-1	CASSVLGAGANVLTF	TGTGCCAGCAGTGTTTTAGGGGCTGGGGCCAACGTCCTGACTTTC
.	.	TRBJ2-7	TRBV28	CASSRDKTPYF	TGTGCCAGCAGTCGGGACAAGACTCCGTACTTC
.	.	TRBJ2-3	TRBV29-1	CSVNEADTQYF	TGCAGCGTCAACGAGGCAGATACGCAGTATTTT
.	.	TRBJ2-7	TRBV5-1	CASSTRTRGSGQYF	TGCGCCAGCAGCACTCGGACAAGGGGGTCGGGGCAGTACTTC
.	TRBD1	TRBJ2-7	TRBV28	CASSLGDRAGEQYF	TGTGCCAGCAGTTTAGGCGACAGGGCGGGCGAGCAGTACTTC
.	TRBD2	TRBJ2-7	TRBV6-4	CASSDRTSGQYEQYF	TGTGCCAGCAGTGACAGGACTAGCGGGCAATACGAGCAGTACTTC
.	.	TRBJ2-3	TRBV10-1	CASSESRVPNTQYF	TGCGCCAGCAGTGAGTCTCGGGTTCCGAATACGCAGTATTTT
.	TRBD1	TRBJ1-1	TRBV7-3	CASSLDRVNTEAFF	TGTGCCAGCAGCCTGGACAGGGTGAACACTGAAGCTTTCTTT
.	TRBD1	TRBJ1-6	TRBV6-1	CASSEAPGQNSPLHF	TGTGCCAGCAGTGAAGCCCCGGGACAGAATTCACCCCTCCACTTT
.	.	TRBJ1-5	TRBV10-2	CASSESALRDHNQPQHF	TGCGCCAGCAGTGAGTCGGCCCTGAGGGATCACAATCAGCCCCAGCATTTT